One and the same sample provided the 16 T cell receptor beta chains below, sequenced in a study of Graves' ophthalmopathy and Graves' hyperthyroidism. The authors amplified TCR beta CDR3 regions, and they did so from RNA transcripts for repertoire sequencing. After a first-round RT-PCR with HTBI primers, a second-round multiplex PCR was run. TCRdb reanalysed the multiplex PCR reads using MiXCR and keeps one entry per CDR3 protein. The data contain hundreds of thousands of distinct CDR3 sequences, 22% of them singletons. Sequenced input: peripheral blood. Receptors were obtained from a woman younger than 35 with stable Graves' hyperthyroidism. Some clones in this sample may be carry-over from other donors' samples.

In the case of this clonotype: This is likely a read error, given that the CDR3 carries no conserved phenylalanine or tryptophan at its end. The chain is built from TRBV29-1 and TRBJ2-7, with 12 positions matching TRBD2. CDR3 size: 15 residues. Germline CDR1 SQVTM, CDR2 ANQGSEA. Losses at the gene ends were 4 bases for V and 4 bases for J; bases not matched to a gene: 8. CDR3 in DNA: TGCAGCGTTGTAGTGACTAGCGGGAGTAGGTACGAGCAGTACTAC. Translated, it gives CSVVVTSGSRYEQYY.

Regarding this clonotype: The junction and the germline gene differ at one end; a read error may be behind it. This sequence joins TRBV28 and TRBJ2-2, with D possibly called TRBD1 or TRBD2 (5 bases each). CDR1 and CDR2 from the germline V gene are MDHEN and SYDVKM. The CDR3 has 14 amino acids. DNA for the CDR3: TGTGCCACTCAGGGCCCCCATAGCACCGGGGATCTGTTTTTT. This sequence encodes CATQGPHSTGDLFF.

This clonotype was recorded many times. The rearrangement joins TRBV7-3 to TRBJ1-1, with D hard to call. Germline V lookup: CDR1 SGHTA, CDR2 FQGTGA. Deletions cut 2 bases from V and 2 bases from J, with 6 bases between. CDR3 size: 13 residues. The CDR3 here is CASSLYINTEAFF. CDR3 DNA: TGTGCCAGCAGCTTATATATAAACACTGAAGCTTTCTTT. Drawing the rest from reference TRBV7-3 and TRBJ1-1, the complete variable domain is GAGVSQTPSNKVTEKGKYVELRCDPISGHTALYWYRQSLGQGPEFLIYFQGTGAADDSGLPNDRFFAVRPEGSVSTLKIQRTERGDSAVYLCASSLYINTEAFFGQGTRLTVV.

This clonotype has more than one count but fewer than ten. This rearrangement joins TRBV28 to TRBJ2-7; D is unclear. The CDR3 sequence is 13 residues long. The V end lost 4 bases, the J end lost 5 bases, and 12 bases lay between the germline ends. Germline V lookup: CDR1 MDHEN, CDR2 SYDVKM. For the CDR3, the DNA is TGTGCCAGCAGTTCGGATCTAAGGCACGAGCAGTACTTC. Its translation: CASSSDLRHEQYF.

A single count supports this clonotype. One end of the junction varies from germline; a read error may be responsible. The rearrangement uses TRBV12-5 and TRBJ1-5, with D maybe TRBD1 (6 bases). Germline V lookup: CDR1 LGHNT, CDR2 FRNRAP. This CDR3 comprises 15 residues. The CDR3 DNA sequence: TGTGCTAGTGGTTTTGGGACAATTAGCAATCAGCCTCAGCATTTT. Translating it yields CASGFGTISNQPQHF.

Comment on this clonotype: This may come from a read error, since a much larger clone is one base off. The V call is TRBV11-1, the J call TRBJ1-2; D ambiguous. The CDR3 totals 16 residues. The germline gives CDR1 SGHAT, CDR2 FQDESV (reference sequence). Trimming left V 0 bases short and J 1 base short, with 12 bases between. CDR3 sequence: CASSLAPDGDNYGYTF. The CDR3 DNA is TGTGCCAGCAGCTTAGCCCCGGACGGAGATAACTATGGCTACACCTTC. Based on the CDR3 plus reference TRBV11-1 and TRBJ1-2, the full variable domain is EAEVAQSPRYKITEKSQAVAFWCDPISGHATLYWYRQILGQGPELLVQFQDESVVDDSQLPKDRFSAERLKGVDSTLKIQPAELGDSAMYLCASSLAPDGDNYGYTFGSGTRLTVV.

This clonotype was recorded at least ten times. The chain employs TRBV7-2 and TRBJ1-1; perhaps TRBD1 as D (5 bases). V lost 5 bases and J lost 5, with 18 bases in between. Germline values: CDR1 SGHTA, CDR2 FQGNSA. CDR3 size: 15 residues. The CDR3: CASSLLNQGPTEAFF. CDR3 nucleotides: TGTGCCAGCAGCCTCCTTAATCAGGGTCCAACTGAAGCTTTCTTT.

This clonotype was found many times. Its ends do not fully match the called genes, so a read error is possible. CDR3 sequence: CASSLTGGSEQYF. In DNA, the CDR3 is TGTGCTAGCAGCTTGACAGGGGGTAGCGAGCAGTACTTC. The chain recombines TRBV7-7 with TRBJ2-7; 9 bases line up with TRBD1. Per germline, CDR1 SSHAT and CDR2 FNYEAQ (reference sequence). The CDR3 is 13 amino acids.

In its sample, this clonotype was seen many times. The CDR3 nucleotides are TGCAGTGCTAGAGAAACACGTTATAGCAATCAGCCCCAGCATTTT. Protein product: CSARETRYSNQPQHF. The V and J genes are TRBV20-1 and TRBJ1-5; D is undetermined. Trimming pared 0 bases from V and 0 bases from J, leaving 9 bases between. The germline gives CDR1 DFQATT, CDR2 SNEGSKA (reference sequence). The CDR3 extends over 15 amino acids.

CDR3 amino acids: CASSHGQLMGEQYF. DNA for the CDR3: TGTGCCAGCAGTCACGGACAGCTGATGGGCGAGCAGTACTTC. This rearrangement joins TRBV12-3 or TRBV12-4 to TRBJ2-7; tentatively, D is TRBD1 (6 bases). V gave up 5 bases and J gave up 6 bases, with 17 bases separating them. CDR3 length: 14 amino acids.

The CDR3 bases are TGTGCCAGCACAATTGGGACAGGGCGTAGCAATCAGCCCCAGCATTTT. Its protein product is CASTIGTGRSNQPQHF. J is TRBJ1-5 and V is TRBV12-3 or TRBV12-4, with 9 bases identical to TRBD1. This CDR3 is 16 amino acids long. The junction had 7 bases not matched to a gene; V was cut back by 7 bases and J by 0 bases.

Ten or more counts support this clonotype. The chain has TRBV10-3 and TRBJ2-7, with TRBD1 matching over 7 bases. The CDR3 has 13 residues. The V gene end was trimmed by 6 bases and the J gene end by 7 bases; junction bases not matched to a gene: 9. Germline V gene lookup returns CDR1 ENHRY and CDR2 SYGVKD. In DNA, the CDR3 is TGTGCCATCAGCCGGGACAGCCAGGGAGAGCAGTACTTC. Protein sequence: CAISRDSQGEQYF.

This clonotype was found a few times. The CDR3 nucleotides read TGTGCCAGCAGCTTAGCTGGGACAGGGGCTACGGCAAATCAGCCCCAGCATTTT. It is translated as CASSLAGTGATANQPQHF. The V gene is TRBV7-8, the J gene TRBJ1-5; 10 bases fit TRBD1. The CDR3 is 18 amino acids. The V gene end was trimmed by 0 bases and the J gene end by 4 bases; junction bases not matched to a gene: 9. Germline values: CDR1 SGHVS, CDR2 FQNEAQ. Variable domain in full (rest from reference TRBV7-8 and TRBJ1-5): GAGVSQSPRYKVAKRGQDVALRCDPISGHVSLFWYQQALGQGPEFLTYFQNEAQLDKSGLPSDRFFAERPEGSVSTLKIQRTQQEDSAVYLCASSLAGTGATANQPQHFGDGTRLSIL.

This clonotype was observed at least ten times. The V call is TRBV20-1, the J call TRBJ2-2; D is unclear. Germline lookup yields CDR1 DFQATT and CDR2 SNEGSKA (reference sequence). Trimming stripped 6 bases from V and 2 bases from J, with 16 bases between. The CDR3 runs to 15 residues. The CDR3 sequence: CSAKSSQANTGELFF. In DNA form, the CDR3 reads TGCAGTGCCAAATCGTCGCAGGCTAACACCGGGGAGCTGTTTTTT.

This clonotype was observed a handful of times. This sequence joins TRBV18 and TRBJ1-5; a weak D match, TRBD1 (5 bases). Trimming shortened V by 0 bases and J by 6 bases, and 12 bases separated the two germline ends. Germline V gene sequence: CDR1 KGHSH, CDR2 LQKENI. This CDR3 spans 15 amino acids. The CDR3 sequence: CASSPPGTPGQPQHF. CDR3 DNA sequence: TGTGCCAGCTCACCACCCGGGACCCCCGGTCAGCCCCAGCATTTT.

This clonotype was seen once. The rearrangement joins TRBV6-1 to TRBJ1-2; a possible D gene is TRBD1 (5 bases). The CDR3 extends over 13 amino acids. The V end lost 7 bases, the J end lost 7 bases, and 16 bases lay between the germline ends. Per the germline V gene, CDR1 is MNHNS and CDR2 is SASEGT. CDR3 protein: CASIPSGRSGYTF. The CDR3, as DNA: TGTGCCAGCATCCCCTCGGGGCGGTCTGGCTACACCTTC.